What follows are 30 T cell receptor beta chains derived from one specimen sequenced in a study of blood T cell repertoires in COVID-19. TCRdb's copy holds only in-frame clones and misses some; the assay was immunoSEQ multiplex PCR. The table shows hundreds of thousands of clones, with 87% occurring only once. Sequenced material: peripheral blood. All receptors derive from a woman aged 45-60 years who had recovered from COVID-19.

The CDR3 is CASNRGTLVNTEAFF. As DNA, the CDR3 is TGTGCCAGCAACAGGGGGACCTTAGTTAACACTGAAGCTTTCTTT. The chain has TRBV27 and TRBJ1-1; 8 nucleotides agree with TRBD1. The germline V gene has CDR1 MNHEY and CDR2 SMNVEV (reference sequence). CDR3 length: 15 residues. J gave up 2 bases and V 7 bases, and 9 bases lay outside the gene matches.

The chain joins TRBV6-2 or TRBV6-3 to TRBJ1-6; 7 bases line up with TRBD1. Trimming at V came to 0 bases and at J to 11 bases, leaving 7 bases not matched to a gene. Looked up from germline, CDR1 is MNHEY and CDR2 is SVGEGT. This CDR3 is 15 amino acids long. CDR3 in amino acids: CASSYSAGQAAPLHF. The CDR3 region has the DNA TGTGCCAGCAGTTACTCCGCCGGACAGGCGGCACCCCTCCACTTT.

V is TRBV5-1 and J is TRBJ2-5; TRBD1 might be the D (6 bases). Germline CDR1 and CDR2: SGHRS and YFSETQ. CDR3 length: 15 residues. V lost 2 bases and J lost 3, with 14 bases in between. CDR3 coding DNA: TGCGCCAGCAGCTTCCTGTCCGGGACAAAAGAGACCCAGTACTTC. This translates into CASSFLSGTKETQYF.

This chain links TRBV3-1 (or the pseudogene TRBV3-2) with TRBJ2-3; D uncertain. The CDR3 length is 15 residues. V lost 4 bases to trimming and J lost 0 bases, with 11 bases between them. CDR1 and CDR2 (germline): LGHDT, YNNKEL (reference sequence). The CDR3 DNA sequence: TGTGCCAGCAGCCTCGACTCGACCAGCACAGATACGCAGTATTTT. This gives the protein CASSLDSTSTDTQYF.

The sample holds one count of this clone. The chain couples TRBV28 to TRBJ1-2; TRBD1 matches at 9 bases. With V trimmed by 5 bases and J by 8 bases, 3 bases remained unmatched. Germline CDR1 and CDR2: MDHEN and SYDVKM. The CDR3 is made up of 12 amino acids. CDR3: CASSTGTGGYTF. CDR3 in DNA: TGTGCCAGCAGTACCGGGACAGGGGGCTACACCTTC.

The chain's CDR3 is CAWSVGGLNTGELFF. The CDR3 DNA reads TGTGCCTGGAGTGTAGGCGGATTGAACACCGGGGAGCTGTTTTTT. The chain couples TRBV30 to TRBJ2-2, with D uncertain. This CDR3 contains 15 residues. V lost 0 bases and J 1 base, leaving 9 bases between the germline ends. Germline-derived CDR1 and CDR2 are GTSNPN and SVGIG (reference sequence).

The J gene is TRBJ1-1, the V gene TRBV7-9; D gene unclear. CDR3 length: 11 amino acids. The V gene's germline CDR1 is SEHNR and CDR2 FQNEAQ (reference sequence). V lost 1 base and J lost 6, with 3 bases in between. CDR3 sequence: CASSLVSEAFF. As DNA, the CDR3 is TGTGCCAGCAGCTTAGTATCTGAAGCTTTCTTT.

The V gene is TRBV6-6, the J gene TRBJ1-6, with no clear D. Trimming cost V 4 bases and J 0 bases, with 4 bases left between them. There are 14 residues in the CDR3. Germline V gives CDR1 MNHNY, CDR2 SVGAGI (reference sequence). CDR3 DNA: TGTGCCAGCAGTTTAAACTCCTATAATTCACCCCTCCACTTT. It is translated as CASSLNSYNSPLHF.

The chain joins TRBV5-4 to TRBJ2-7, with TRBD2 identical over 9 bases. The V gene end was trimmed by 3 bases and the J gene end by 7 bases; junction bases not matched to a gene: 11. Germline V gene sequence: CDR1 SGHNT, CDR2 YYREEE (reference sequence). There are 15 residues in the CDR3. The CDR3 DNA reads as TGTGCCAGCAGCTCCCCGACTAGCGGAGCGTGGGAGCAGTACTTC. Translating gives CASSSPTSGAWEQYF.

The chain is built from TRBV19 and TRBJ2-7, with 7 bases lining up with TRBD1. CDR3 length: 14 amino acids. CDR1 is LNHDA, CDR2 SQIVND, per germline (reference sequence). After removal of 4 bases from V and 0 bases from J, the junction contained 3 bases not matched to a gene. The DNA of the CDR3 is TGTGCCAGTAGTAGACGACAGGGCTCCTACGAGCAGTACTTC. This translates into CASSRRQGSYEQYF.

The CDR3: CASSFNVGQGAGPQHF. The CDR3 region has the DNA TGTGCCAGCAGCTTCAATGTGGGACAGGGGGCAGGGCCCCAGCATTTT. The chain links TRBV13 to TRBJ1-5, with 12 bases fitting TRBD1. The CDR3 loop spans 16 amino acids. Germline CDR1 is PRHDT and CDR2 is FYEKMQ (reference sequence). V gave up 3 bases and J gave up 9 bases; unmatched junction bases: 9.

There are a few counts of this clone. This chain connects TRBV5-5 to TRBJ2-2; D may be TRBD2 (5 bases). The CDR3 is 15 residues long. Germline CDR1 and CDR2: SGHKS and YYEKEE (reference sequence). Trimming left V 4 bases short and J 5 bases short, with 15 bases between. The CDR3, as DNA: TGTGCCAGCAGCCCCGGGGATCCTGCAACCGGGGAGCTGTTTTTT. Translating it yields CASSPGDPATGELFF. The entire variable domain, with the rest obtained from reference TRBV5-5 and TRBJ2-2, is as follows: DAGVTQSPTHLIKTRGQQVTLRCSPISGHKSVSWYQQVLGQGPQFIFQYYEKEERGRGNFPDRFSARQFPNYSSELNVNALLLGDSALYLCASSPGDPATGELFFGEGSRLTVL.

This clone was observed a single time. The chain carries TRBV5-4 and TRBJ2-5; D gene ambiguous. The CDR3 is 14 residues long. Germline CDR1 reads SGHNT; CDR2 reads YYREEE (reference sequence). V lost 3 bases, J lost 5 bases, and 14 bases lay in between. The CDR3 bases are TGTGCCAGCAGCTCGAAGACCGCGGTCGAGACCCAGTACTTC. Its protein product is CASSSKTAVETQYF. The variable domain in full, with the rest retrieved from reference TRBV5-4 and TRBJ2-5, is ETGVTQSPTHLIKTRGQQVTLRCSSQSGHNTVSWYQQALGQGPQFIFQYYREEENGRGNFPPRFSGLQFPNYSSELNVNALELDDSALYLCASSSKTAVETQYFGPGTRLLVL.

This chain connects TRBV2 to TRBJ1-5, with D hard to call. Germline values: CDR1 SNHLY, CDR2 FYNNEI. This CDR3 region has 14 residues. V was clipped by 6 bases and J by 1 base, with 10 bases between them. The CDR3 protein is CASSADGSNQPQHF. CDR3 DNA sequence: TGTGCCAGCAGCGCCGACGGGAGCAATCAGCCCCAGCATTTT.

V and J are TRBV5-4 and TRBJ1-1; D not certain. This CDR3 has 13 residues. Germline V gene lookup returns CDR1 SGHNT and CDR2 YYREEE (reference sequence). V lost 4 bases, J lost 8 bases, and 15 bases lay in between. The CDR3 reads CASSLRRGQEAFF. In DNA, the CDR3 is TGTGCCAGCAGCCTGCGTCGAGGTCAAGAAGCTTTCTTT.

CDR3 sequence reads: CASSPTGTGGGSGNTIYF. The CDR3 DNA follows: TGTGCCAGCTCACCTACCGGGACAGGGGGCGGCTCTGGAAACACCATATATTTT. The V call is TRBV18, the J call TRBJ1-3; TRBD1 agrees at 12 bases. Trimming cost V 3 bases and J 0 bases; bases outside gene matches: 6. The CDR3 is made up of 18 amino acids. Germline-derived CDR1 and CDR2 are KGHSH and LQKENI.

The chain recombines TRBV6-2 or TRBV6-3 with TRBJ1-5, with D possibly being TRBD1 (6 bases). Germline V gene lookup returns CDR1 MNHEY and CDR2 SVGEGT. Deletions cut 2 bases from V and 5 bases from J, with 19 bases between. The CDR3 totals 17 residues. The CDR3 region is CASSYPQGGARHQPQHF. For the CDR3, the DNA is TGTGCCAGCAGTTACCCACAGGGTGGGGCCAGACATCAGCCCCAGCATTTT.

The CDR3 reads CASSLGGARSETQYF. For the CDR3, the DNA is TGTGCCAGCAGCTTGGGTGGGGCTAGGTCAGAGACCCAGTACTTC. The chain carries TRBV5-4 and TRBJ2-5; a weak D match, TRBD1 (5 bases). CDR3 size: 15 residues. V gave up 0 bases and J gave up 4 bases, with 13 bases separating them. Germline V gene sequence: CDR1 SGHNT, CDR2 YYREEE (reference sequence).

This clone was counted many times. The rearrangement joins TRBV4-3 to TRBJ2-7; D is perhaps TRBD2 (5 bases). This CDR3 region has 15 residues. Looked up from germline, CDR1 is LGHNA and CDR2 is YSLEER. V lost 3 bases, J lost 4 bases, and 16 bases lay in between. CDR3 residues: CASSQALARDYEQYF. The DNA of the CDR3 is TGCGCCAGCAGCCAGGCATTAGCGAGAGATTACGAGCAGTACTTC.

The CDR3 spells CASSSAGDSYNEQFF. The CDR3 nucleotides read TGTGCCAGCAGCTCGGCGGGGGACTCTTACAATGAGCAGTTCTTC. V usage is TRBV7-3 and J usage is TRBJ2-1, with 7 bases identical to TRBD2. The CDR3 totals 15 residues. The germline V gene encodes CDR1 SGHTA and CDR2 FQGTGA. Trimming took 4 bases from V and 4 from J; bases not matched to a gene: 7.

V is TRBV6-5 and J is TRBJ1-1; 9 bases line up with TRBD1. V lost 5 bases and J lost 10; bases outside the gene matches: 11. In germline, CDR1 is MNHEY, CDR2 SVGAGI. The CDR3 runs to 14 residues. The CDR3 DNA is TGTGCCAGCAGTCCTTTGTGGGGACAGGGTTCAGCTTTCTTT. The encoded protein is CASSPLWGQGSAFF.

Here the CDR3 DNA reads TGTGCCAGCAGCCCCGAGACAGGGGTGAACACTGAAGCTTTCTTT. Its protein is CASSPETGVNTEAFF. This chain joins TRBV7-9 and TRBJ1-1; 8 bases line up with TRBD1. In germline, CDR1 is SEHNR, CDR2 FQNEAQ (reference sequence). The CDR3 runs 15 residues. V was pared by 5 bases and J by 0 bases, with 5 bases of the junction left unmatched. The whole variable domain, filled in from reference TRBV7-9 and TRBJ1-1, reads DTGVSQNPRHKITKRGQNVTFRCDPISEHNRLYWYRQTLGQGPEFLTYFQNEAQLEKSRLLSDRFSAERPKGSFSTLEIQRTEQGDSAMYLCASSPETGVNTEAFFGQGTRLTVV.

The J gene is TRBJ1-1, the V gene TRBV27, with D perhaps matching TRBD1 (5 bases). In germline, CDR1 is MNHEY, CDR2 SMNVEV (reference sequence). This CDR3 is built from 14 residues. V lost 10 bases, J lost 4 bases, and 19 bases lay in between. CDR3 coding DNA: TGTGCCAACAGGCAGGGATCCTCCCCCACTGAAGCTTTCTTT. Residues: CANRQGSSPTEAFF.

The chain uses TRBV7-9 and TRBJ2-4; maybe TRBD1 (6 bases). Looked up from germline, CDR1 is SEHNR and CDR2 is FQNEAQ (reference sequence). CDR3 size: 16 residues. Deletions cut 6 bases from V and 0 bases from J, with 15 bases between. The CDR3 here is CASSPPYRVAKNIQYF. CDR3 DNA sequence: TGTGCCAGCAGTCCGCCCTACAGGGTAGCCAAAAACATTCAGTACTTC. The full variable domain, rest sourced from reference TRBV7-9 and TRBJ2-4, is DTGVSQNPRHKITKRGQNVTFRCDPISEHNRLYWYRQTLGQGPEFLTYFQNEAQLEKSRLLSDRFSAERPKGSFSTLEIQRTEQGDSAMYLCASSPPYRVAKNIQYFGAGTRLSVL.

The chain combines TRBV29-1 with TRBJ2-1; D gene unclear. Trimming pared 0 bases from V and 8 bases from J, leaving 26 bases between. Looked up from germline, CDR1 is SQVTM and CDR2 is ANQGSEA. This CDR3 contains 18 residues. CDR3 sequence (DNA): TGCAGCGTTGAAGATATCTTAGGCAGAGGCCGCGGAGACGATGAGCAGTTCTTC. It encodes CSVEDILGRGRGDDEQFF.

As regards this clone: This specimen includes other DNA sequences encoding the same CDR3. The chain employs TRBV6-5 and TRBJ1-1; a possible D gene is TRBD1 (5 bases). V was trimmed by 2 bases and J by 0 bases, leaving 7 bases between them. The CDR3 spans 14 residues. CDR1 and CDR2 from the germline V gene are MNHEY and SVGAGI. Here the CDR3 DNA reads TGTGCCAGCAGTTACAGGGGCATGAACACTGAAGCTTTCTTT. It yields the protein CASSYRGMNTEAFF.

This chain uses TRBV6-5 with TRBJ2-7; 8 bases match TRBD1. The CDR3 has 12 residues. In germline, CDR1 is MNHEY, CDR2 SVGAGI. Trimming at V came to 5 bases and at J to 4 bases, leaving 1 base not matched to a gene. CDR3 amino acids: CASSRDRYEQYF. CDR3 bases: TGTGCCAGCAGTCGGGACAGGTACGAGCAGTACTTC.

This rearrangement joins TRBV6-5 to TRBJ2-3; D may be TRBD1 (6 bases). Germline lookup yields CDR1 MNHEY and CDR2 SVGAGI. Trimming took 6 bases from V and 6 from J, leaving 19 bases between them. This CDR3 comprises 15 residues. CDR3 DNA sequence: TGTGCCAGCAGACCCATCAGGGGTATAGGGGATACGCAGTATTTT. Its protein is CASRPIRGIGDTQYF.

The V gene is TRBV6-6, the J gene TRBJ1-2; tentative D call: TRBD1 (6 bases). The V end lost 2 bases, the J end lost 6 bases, and 13 bases lay between the germline ends. The CDR3 totals 14 residues. Germline lookup yields CDR1 MNHNY and CDR2 SVGAGI (reference sequence). The CDR3 DNA is TGTGCCAGCAGTTACCCGGACAGATTAAATGGCTACACCTTC. Translating gives CASSYPDRLNGYTF.

The chain employs TRBV11-2 and TRBJ1-2, with 7 bases fitting TRBD1. Germline assignment: CDR1 SGHAT and CDR2 FQNNGV. The ends lost 5 bases at V and 2 bases at J; junction bases unmatched: 2. There are 13 residues in the CDR3. The DNA for the CDR3 is TGTGCCAGCAGCCGGGACAGAAACTATGGCTACACCTTC. Encoded protein: CASSRDRNYGYTF.